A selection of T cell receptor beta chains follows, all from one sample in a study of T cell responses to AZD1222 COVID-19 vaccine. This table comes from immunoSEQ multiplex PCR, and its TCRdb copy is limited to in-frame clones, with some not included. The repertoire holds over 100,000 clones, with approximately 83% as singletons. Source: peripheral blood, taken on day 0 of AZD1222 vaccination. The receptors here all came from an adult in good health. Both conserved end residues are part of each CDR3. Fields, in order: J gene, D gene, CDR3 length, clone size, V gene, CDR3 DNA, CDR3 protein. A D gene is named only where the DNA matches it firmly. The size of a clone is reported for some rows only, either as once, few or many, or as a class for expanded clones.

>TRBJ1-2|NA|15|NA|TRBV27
TGTGCCAGCAGTCTAAACCCCAATGGGGTGGGTGGCTACACCTTC
CASSLNPNGVGGYTF
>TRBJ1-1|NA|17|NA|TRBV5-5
TGTGCCAGCAGCCGGGGCCTTCGCCTACGCGAGGGTACTGAAGCTTTCTTT
CASSRGLRLREGTEAFF
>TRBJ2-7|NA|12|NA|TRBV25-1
TGTGCCAGCAGTGAATTGGGCTACGAGCAGTACTTC
CASSELGYEQYF
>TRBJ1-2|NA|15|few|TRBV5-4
TGTGCCAGCAGCCAAGGGACTACCTTGACCTATGGCTACACCTTC
CASSQGTTLTYGYTF
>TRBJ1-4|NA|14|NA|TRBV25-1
TGTGCCAGCAGTGAAGCCGGGGGCGACGAAAAACTGTTTTTT
CASSEAGGDEKLFF
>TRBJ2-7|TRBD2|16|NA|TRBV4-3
TGCGCCAGCAGCCAAGATCGGACTAGCGGGAGGGATAAGCAGTACTTC
CASSQDRTSGRDKQYF
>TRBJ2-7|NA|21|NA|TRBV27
TGTGCCACCTGGGGGAGACAGGGGGTTGGTAGCGGGAGTGTTTCGGTCTACGAGCAGTACTTC
CATWGRQGVGSGSVSVYEQYF
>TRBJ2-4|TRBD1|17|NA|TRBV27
TGTGCCAGCAGTTTGGGCGGGGACAGGGTTACCAAAAACATTCAGTACTTC
CASSLGGDRVTKNIQYF
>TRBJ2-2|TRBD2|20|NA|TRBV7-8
TGTGCCAGCAGCTTAGCGAGGATAGCGGGAGATTTTCCGGACACCGGGGAGCTGTTTTTT
CASSLARIAGDFPDTGELFF
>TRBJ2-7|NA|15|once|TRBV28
TGTGCCAGCAGTTCAACAGGGTCCCCCACCTACGAGCAGTACTTC
CASSSTGSPTYEQYF
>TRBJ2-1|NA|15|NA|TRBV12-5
TGTGCTAGTCCCCAGGTAAAGGGGATCGTAGATGAGCAGTTCTTC
CASPQVKGIVDEQFF
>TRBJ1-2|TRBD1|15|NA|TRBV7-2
TGTGCCAGCAGCTCAGGACAGGGGACCTACTATGGCTACACCTTC
CASSSGQGTYYGYTF
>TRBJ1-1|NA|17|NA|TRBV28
TGTGCCAGCGTATCCCTCCTACAGGGTATCATGAACACTGAAGCTTTCTTT
CASVSLLQGIMNTEAFF
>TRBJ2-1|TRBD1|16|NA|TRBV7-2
TGTGCCAGCAGCCCCCCGGGACAGAGTAGACCGAATGAGCAGTTCTTC
CASSPPGQSRPNEQFF
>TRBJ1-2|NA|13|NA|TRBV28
TGTGCCAGCACTGTTGGGGCTAACTATGGCTACACCTTC
CASTVGANYGYTF
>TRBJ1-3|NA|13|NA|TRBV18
TGTGCCAGCTCAGTCGAATTTGGAAACACCATATATTTT
CASSVEFGNTIYF
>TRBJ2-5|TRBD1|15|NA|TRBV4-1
TGCGCCAGCAGCCTAAGACCAGGGGGCCCTGAGACCCAGTACTTC
CASSLRPGGPETQYF
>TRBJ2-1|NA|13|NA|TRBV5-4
TGTGCCAGCAGCCCGCCGACACACAATGAGCAGTTCTTC
CASSPPTHNEQFF
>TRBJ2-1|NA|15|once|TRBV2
TGTGCCAGCAGTGTGGCGTCAAGCTCCTACAATGAGCAGTTCTTC
CASSVASSSYNEQFF
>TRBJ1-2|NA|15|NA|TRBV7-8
TGTGCCAGCAGCCTCCGACAAGGGACTAACTATGGCTACACCTTC
CASSLRQGTNYGYTF
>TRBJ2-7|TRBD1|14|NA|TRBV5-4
TGTGCCAGCAGCCTCCGGGACAGGGGCCACGAGCAGTACTTC
CASSLRDRGHEQYF
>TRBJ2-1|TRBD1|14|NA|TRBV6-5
TGTGCCAGCATAAAGACAGGGCCCTACAATGAGCAGTTCTTC
CASIKTGPYNEQFF
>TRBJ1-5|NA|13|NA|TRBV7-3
TGTGCCAGCAGCGTGGGGTGGGGTCAGCCCCAGCATTTT
CASSVGWGQPQHF
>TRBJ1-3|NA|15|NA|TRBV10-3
TGTGCCATCAGCTCTAGGGGAAGAGCTGGAAACACCATATATTTT
CAISSRGRAGNTIYF
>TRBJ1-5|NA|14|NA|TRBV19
TGTGCCAGTAATCGGGGGCTCCCTTACCAGCCCCAGCATTTT
CASNRGLPYQPQHF
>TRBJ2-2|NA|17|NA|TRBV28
TGTGCCAGCAGTTTTGGGTCAGCAGCACCGAACACCGGGGAGCTGTTTTTT
CASSFGSAAPNTGELFF
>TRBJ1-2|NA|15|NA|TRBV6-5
TGTGCCAGCGGTTTGACAGCAAGCCCTAACTATGGCTACACCTTC
CASGLTASPNYGYTF
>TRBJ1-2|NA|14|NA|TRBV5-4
TGTGCCAGCAGCAAAGAATATTCCAACTATGGCTACACCTTC
CASSKEYSNYGYTF
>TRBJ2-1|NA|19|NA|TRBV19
TGTGCCAGTACTAGGGGTAGCACTCGGAGGCTCGGGTATGTCGATGAGCAGTTCTTC
CASTRGSTRRLGYVDEQFF
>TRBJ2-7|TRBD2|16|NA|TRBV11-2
TGTGCCAGCAGCCAACTAGGGCTCCGAGCGGGGTACGAGCAGTACTTC
CASSQLGLRAGYEQYF
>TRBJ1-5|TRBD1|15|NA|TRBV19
TGTGCCAGTAGTATACTCACAGGGGGCGGTCAGCCCCAGCATTTT
CASSILTGGGQPQHF
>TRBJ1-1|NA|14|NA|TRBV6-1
TGTGCCAGCAGTGAAGTTCAGGGGCGCACTGAAGCTTTCTTT
CASSEVQGRTEAFF
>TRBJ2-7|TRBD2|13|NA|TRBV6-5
TGTGCCACCCTTCGGGACTACCCCTACGAGCAGTACTTC
CATLRDYPYEQYF
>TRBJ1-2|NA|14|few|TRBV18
TGTGCCAGCTCACCAGCGACAGAACGCTATGGCTACACCTTC
CASSPATERYGYTF
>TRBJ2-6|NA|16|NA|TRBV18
TGTGCCAGCTCACCAACCGGGGCGGTCGGGGCCAACGTCCTGACTTTC
CASSPTGAVGANVLTF
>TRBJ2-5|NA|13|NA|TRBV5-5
TGTGCCAGCAGCTCCGATTACCAAGAGACCCAGTACTTC
CASSSDYQETQYF
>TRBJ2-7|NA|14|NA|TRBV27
TGTGCCAGCAGTTTCCAGGGGAGTAGGTACGAGCAGTACTTC
CASSFQGSRYEQYF
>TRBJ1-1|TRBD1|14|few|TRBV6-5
TGTGCCAGCACTCGGGACAGGTATTCTACTGAAGCTTTCTTT
CASTRDRYSTEAFF
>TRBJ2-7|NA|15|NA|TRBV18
TGTGCCAGCTCACCACCGGAGGGGGCCGCCTACGAGCAGTACTTC
CASSPPEGAAYEQYF
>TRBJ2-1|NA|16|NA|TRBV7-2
TGTGCCAGCAGCCGGAGTTTGTTACCCCCCGGGGATGAGCAGTTCTTC
CASSRSLLPPGDEQFF
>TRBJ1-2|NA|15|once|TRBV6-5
TGTGCCAGCAGTTATAGGGCCGGGGGGCTTGATGGCTACACCTTC
CASSYRAGGLDGYTF
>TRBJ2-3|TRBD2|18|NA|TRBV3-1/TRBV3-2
TGTGCCAGCAGCGAAATGGGACTAGCGGGAGACGTCACAGATACGCAGTATTTT
CASSEMGLAGDVTDTQYF
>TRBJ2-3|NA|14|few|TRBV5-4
TGTGCCAGCAGCGACGTGGGGGTTAGGCATACGCAGTATTTT
CASSDVGVRHTQYF
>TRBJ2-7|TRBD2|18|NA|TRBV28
TGTGCCAGCAGTCCCCAAGGCGCGGGAGGGCCCTTTGACTACGAGCAGTACTTC
CASSPQGAGGPFDYEQYF
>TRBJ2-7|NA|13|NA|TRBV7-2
TGTGCCAGCAGCCCTCGATTTCAAGGCGAGCAGTACTTC
CASSPRFQGEQYF
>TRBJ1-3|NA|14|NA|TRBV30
TGTGCCTGGAGTTGGGGCGCGGCTGGAAACACCATATATTTT
CAWSWGAAGNTIYF
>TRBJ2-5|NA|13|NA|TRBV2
TGTGCCAGTGTCAGGGGCAGAGCCGAGGCCCAGTACTTC
CASVRGRAEAQYF
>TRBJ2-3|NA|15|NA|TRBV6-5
TGTGCCAGCAGTTATTCGTACAGGGCCCCAGATACGCAGTATTTT
CASSYSYRAPDTQYF
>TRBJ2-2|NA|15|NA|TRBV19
TGTGCCAGTAGTAGGGGGACTGGTCAGACCGGGGAGCTGTTTTTT
CASSRGTGQTGELFF